This TCR beta chain comes out of a study of cytomegalovirus exposure and HLA in healthy donors. Study context: The roughly 120 validation repertoires matched the approximately 700 first-cohort repertoires in platform, a later analysis reported. Study observations and caveats: Among TCR beta chains, those listed as cytomegalovirus-associated numbered roughly 150. Specific recognition of CMV antigens was confirmed in vitro for a few chains (all CMV-associated). The classifier, whose performance was assessed in both the original and validation cohorts, reportedly diagnosed cytomegalovirus status with high specificity and sensitivity.

In germline, CDR1 is LGHNA, CDR2 YSLEER. The CDR3 is 15 amino acids. V was pared by 2 bases and J by 3 bases, with 13 bases between. Sequenced by immunoSEQ multiplex PCR; TCRdb stores in-frame clones only, minus some. The profile shows roughly 60,000 clones, just under 95% of them singletons. Concerning this clone: What it binds is not known.

The genes are TRBV4-3 and TRBJ1-2; possible D gene TRBD1, 5 bases. Material for sequencing was PBMCs. This TCR came from a man between 18 and 35 years old in good health and CMV-seronegative. As DNA, the CDR3 is TGCGCCAGCAGCCAACGGCTCGGGGGGGACTATGGCTACACCTTC. This codes for CASSQRLGGDYGYTF.